These 6 T cell receptor beta chains came from one sample sequenced in a study of blood T cells in healthy people across ages. Combining a sample-barcoded 5' primer with a J-beta primer mix, a second PCR ran for about 7 to 11 cycles. TCRdb redid the calling of the 5' RACE reads with MiXCR, one entry per CDR3 protein. The data show about 810,000 distinct CDR3 sequences, 30% to 45% seen once. Material for sequencing was blood. Receptors were obtained from a man aged 18 to 30 in good health.

The J gene is TRBJ2-1, the V gene TRBV6-1; TRBD1 agrees at 8 bases. Unmatched junction bases numbered 9, after V lost 11 bases and J lost 6 bases. Looked up from germline, CDR1 is MNHNS and CDR2 is SASEGT. This CDR3 spans 13 amino acids. The CDR3 sequence is CAGSKTGGNEQFF. The DNA for the CDR3 is TGTGCCGGGTCAAAAACAGGGGGCAATGAGCAGTTCTTC.

The chain links TRBV5-4 to TRBJ1-2; no firm D call. Trimming took off 4 bases at V and 1 base at J, with 11 bases between the two ends. This CDR3 contains 14 residues. The V gene's germline CDR1 is SGHNT and CDR2 YYREEE (reference sequence). CDR3 amino acids: CASSVGRVNYGYTF. The CDR3 region has the DNA TGTGCCAGCAGCGTGGGTAGGGTTAACTATGGCTACACCTTC.

The chain links TRBV20-1 to TRBJ2-7; D might be TRBD2 (6 bases). The DNA end favors TRBJ2-5, so the J call may be wrong. There are 14 residues in the CDR3. Germline V gene sequence: CDR1 DFQATT, CDR2 SNEGSKA (reference sequence). CDR3 in amino acids: CSARDPRLGETQYF. In DNA form, the CDR3 reads TGCAGTGCTAGAGATCCGAGACTAGGAGAGACCCAGTACTTC.

The chain carries TRBV27 and TRBJ2-1, with D possibly matching TRBD2 (5 bases). There are 15 residues in the CDR3. The V gene lost 0 bases and the J gene lost 4 bases, with 10 bases spanning the gap. Germline loops: CDR1 MNHEY, CDR2 SMNVEV (reference sequence). The CDR3: CASSLSPAEYNEQFF. The CDR3 bases are TGTGCCAGCAGTTTATCGCCAGCGGAATACAATGAGCAGTTCTTC.

This clonotype was observed at least ten times. The chain carries TRBV20-1 and TRBJ2-5; 8 bases line up with TRBD2. The V segment lost 0 bases and the J segment 5 bases; nucleotides outside the gene matches: 8. Germline V gene data show CDR1 as DFQATT and CDR2 as SNEGSKA (reference sequence). CDR3 length equals 15 residues. The CDR3 region has the DNA TGCAGTGCTAGAGAAGTTAGCGGGGTCGGGGAGACCCAGTACTTC. It codes for CSAREVSGVGETQYF.

V is TRBV12-3 or TRBV12-4 and J is TRBJ2-1, with TRBD1 matching 7 bases. This CDR3 region has 15 residues. J gave up 4 bases and V 2 bases, and 5 bases lay outside the gene matches. The CDR3 is CASSLWGQRYNEQFF. CDR3 DNA: TGTGCCAGCAGTTTATGGGGACAGCGTTACAATGAGCAGTTCTTC.